This entry lists 23 T cell receptor beta chains sequenced from one sample in a study of shared clonotypes between healthy human individuals. Sequencing was performed with immunoSEQ multiplex PCR; in TCRdb, only in-frame clones are kept and a portion is missing. Of roughly 450,000 clones in the sample, around 79% were seen once. The sequenced sample was PBMCs. The origin of the receptors is a woman between 40 and 50 years old in good health. Some clones in this sample may be carry-over from other donors' samples.

The chain couples TRBV4-1 to TRBJ2-7; D is undetermined. Looked up from germline, CDR1 is MGHRA and CDR2 is YSYEKL. The CDR3 is made up of 15 amino acids. Trimming removed 0 bases from V and 3 bases from J, with 12 bases in between. The CDR3 here is CASSQEKAGSYEQYF. The CDR3 bases are TGCGCCAGCAGCCAAGAAAAGGCCGGCAGCTACGAGCAGTACTTC.

The chain employs TRBV7-2 and TRBJ2-1; D is uncertain. There are 13 residues in the CDR3. The germline gives CDR1 SGHTA, CDR2 FQGNSA. V was shortened by 5 bases and J by 4 bases, with 9 bases between the two germline ends. CDR3 coding DNA: TGTGCCAGCAGCCCCCGAGAGTACAATGAGCAGTTCTTC. The encoded protein is CASSPREYNEQFF.

In its sample, this clone was seen a few times. V and J are TRBV19 and TRBJ1-5; TRBD1 aligns across 7 bases. This CDR3 contains 14 residues. Germline trimming cut 6 bases from V and 4 bases from J; bases unmatched to any gene: 6. Germline CDR1 LNHDA, CDR2 SQIVND (reference sequence). CDR3 nucleotide sequence: TGTGCCAGTAGGGGGGGACAGCCGAATCAGCCCCAGCATTTT. It encodes CASRGGQPNQPQHF. The full variable domain, in which reference TRBV19 and TRBJ1-5 provide the parts outside the CDR3, is DGGITQSPKYLFRKEGQNVTLSCEQNLNHDAMYWYRQDPGQGLRLIYYSQIVNDFQKGDIAEGYSVSREKKESFPLTVTSAQKNPTAFYLCASRGGQPNQPQHFGDGTRLSIL.

The V and J genes are TRBV7-3 and TRBJ2-1; TRBD2 matches at 8 bases. V shed 4 bases and J 7 bases; nucleotides not matched to a gene: 21. The germline V gene has CDR1 SGHTA and CDR2 FQGTGA. This CDR3 has 19 amino acids. The CDR3 is CASSSGSPRRGLDRNEQFF. CDR3 DNA sequence: TGTGCCAGCAGCTCCGGGTCGCCCCGACGGGGACTAGATCGTAATGAGCAGTTCTTC.

The chain recombines TRBV9 with TRBJ2-1, with TRBD1 matching 9 bases. Unmatched junction bases numbered 14, after V lost 4 bases and J lost 0 bases. The germline CDR1 and CDR2 sequences are SGDLS and YYNGEE. This CDR3 region has 19 residues. CDR3 amino acids: CASSRNRGLPTGSYNEQFF. CDR3 coding DNA: TGTGCCAGCAGCCGTAACAGGGGGCTCCCCACGGGCTCCTACAATGAGCAGTTCTTC.

The CDR3 protein is CASSVGQGLMNTEAFF. DNA for the CDR3: TGTGCCAGCAGCGTAGGCCAGGGCCTCATGAACACTGAAGCTTTCTTT. This chain links TRBV9 with TRBJ1-1; perhaps TRBD1 as D (5 bases). V lost 0 bases and J lost 0, with 12 bases in between. The length of the CDR3 is 16 residues. Germline CDR1 and CDR2: SGDLS and YYNGEE.

This clone was found once. CDR3 sequence: CASSGGVAGEGYEQFF. DNA for the CDR3: TGTGCCAGCAGTGGTGGGGTGGCGGGAGAAGGATATGAGCAGTTCTTC. The chain combines TRBV6-1 with TRBJ2-1, with TRBD2 matching over 7 bases. J was trimmed by 8 bases and V by 4 bases; bases with no gene match: 14. Germline V gene data show CDR1 as MNHNS and CDR2 as SASEGT. The CDR3 is 16 amino acids.

This clone has a handful of counts. The rearrangement joins TRBV9 to TRBJ2-2; perhaps TRBD2 as D (5 bases). This CDR3 is 14 amino acids long. Germline V gene data show CDR1 as SGDLS and CDR2 as YYNGEE. Trimming took off 7 bases at V and 1 base at J, with 11 bases between the two ends. CDR3 sequence: CASAKAGNTGELFF. Written as DNA, the CDR3 is TGTGCCAGCGCAAAGGCGGGGAACACCGGGGAGCTGTTTTTT.

V gene TRBV28 combines with J gene TRBJ2-3, with 7 bases that match TRBD1. The germline gives CDR1 MDHEN, CDR2 SYDVKM. CDR3 length: 13 amino acids. V lost 7 bases, J lost 5 bases, and 6 bases stayed unmatched. CDR3 region: CASTGSGGDTQYF. CDR3 bases: TGTGCCAGCACAGGTTCAGGGGGAGATACGCAGTATTTT.

This sequence joins TRBV27 and TRBJ2-5; TRBD1 might be the D (6 bases). CDR3 size: 16 residues. Between the trimmed V and J ends, which lost 1 base and 5 bases, there was a span of 17 bases. Germline V gene data show CDR1 as MNHEY and CDR2 as SMNVEV (reference sequence). The CDR3 nucleotides read TGTGCCAGCAGTTTATATTCCCACAGGGATGGGGAGACCCAGTACTTC. This codes for CASSLYSHRDGETQYF.

This clone was counted at least ten times. This chain connects TRBV5-1 to TRBJ2-3; the match to TRBD2 covers 9 bases. This CDR3 contains 15 residues. The V and J ends lost 4 bases and 6 bases, in that order; junction bases with no gene match: 9. Germline lookup yields CDR1 SGHRS and CDR2 YFSETQ. DNA of the CDR3: TGCGCCAGCAGCACCGGGACTAGCCCGGGGGATACGCAGTATTTT. Amino acid sequence: CASSTGTSPGDTQYF.

The chain links TRBV7-2 to TRBJ2-2; 7 nucleotides align to TRBD2. V shed 3 bases and J 4 bases; nucleotides not matched to a gene: 11. Germline CDR1 SGHTA, CDR2 FQGNSA. The CDR3 is 17 residues long. The CDR3 coding sequence is TGTGCCAGCAGCTTGGGTTTGGCGGGAGTGGTCACCGGGGAGCTGTTTTTT. Its protein product is CASSLGLAGVVTGELFF.

The chain employs TRBV30 and TRBJ1-1; D gene ambiguous. V lost 1 base and J lost 6, with 6 bases in between. CDR1 is GTSNPN, CDR2 SVGIG, per germline (reference sequence). The CDR3 sequence is 11 residues long. The DNA for the CDR3 is TGTGCCTGGAGTGAAAGGGCTGAAGCTTTCTTT. Its translation is CAWSERAEAFF. Combining the CDR3 with reference TRBV30 and TRBJ1-1 gives the whole variable domain SQTIHQWPATLVQPVGSPLSLECTVEGTSNPNLYWYRQAAGRGLQLLFYSVGIGQISSEVPQNLSASRPQDRQFILSSKKLLLSDSGFYLCAWSERAEAFFGQGTRLTVV.

This clone was seen only once. V usage is TRBV2 and J usage is TRBJ1-5; 7 nucleotides align to TRBD1. Germline lookup yields CDR1 SNHLY and CDR2 FYNNEI. CDR3 length equals 15 residues. V lost 4 bases, J lost 3 bases, and 6 bases stayed unmatched. The CDR3, as DNA: TGTGCCAGCAGTGCCGGGACAGAAATCAATCAGCCCCAGCATTTT. It codes for CASSAGTEINQPQHF.

The rearrangement joins TRBV19 to TRBJ2-5; D is undetermined. CDR3 length: 14 amino acids. Trimming removed 1 base from V and 4 bases from J, with 10 bases in between. The V gene's germline CDR1 is LNHDA and CDR2 SQIVND (reference sequence). Here the CDR3 DNA reads TGTGCCAGTAGTATAGGGCGGCGTACAGAGACCCAGTACTTC. Protein: CASSIGRRTETQYF.

The CDR3 sequence is CASSPHVGRRTDTQYF. The CDR3 bases are TGCGCCAGCAGCCCTCACGTTGGGCGGCGCACAGATACGCAGTATTTT. V and J are TRBV4-1 and TRBJ2-3; no clear D. The CDR3 runs 16 residues. V shed 4 bases and J shed 1 base, with 15 bases lying between them. Per the germline V gene, CDR1 is MGHRA and CDR2 is YSYEKL.

This chain links TRBV30 with TRBJ2-2; D gene unclear. V was trimmed by 4 bases and J by 4 bases, leaving 19 bases between them. This CDR3 is built from 16 residues. Germline values: CDR1 GTSNPN, CDR2 SVGIG (reference sequence). CDR3 sequence: CAWTFARVSGTGELFF. CDR3 nucleotide sequence: TGTGCCTGGACGTTTGCTAGGGTTTCTGGCACCGGGGAGCTGTTTTTT.

This rearrangement joins TRBV5-4 to TRBJ2-2, with D perhaps TRBD1 (6 bases). Germline CDR1 and CDR2: SGHNT and YYREEE (reference sequence). Trimming removed 3 bases at V and 5 bases at J, with 17 bases between. The CDR3 is made up of 16 amino acids. The CDR3 reads CASSSGVVGTTGELFF. The CDR3 DNA reads TGTGCCAGCAGCTCAGGGGTGGTCGGAACAACCGGGGAGCTGTTTTTT.

The DNA for the CDR3 is TGTGCCAGCAGCTACGACAGGGGCTGGGCCAACGTCCTGACTTTC. This translates into CASSYDRGWANVLTF. The chain combines TRBV28 with TRBJ2-6, with TRBD1 matching 8 bases. V trimming: 6 bases; J trimming: 5 bases; junction bases outside the gene matches: 6. The CDR3 runs 15 residues. CDR1 is MDHEN and CDR2 is SYDVKM in the germline V gene. Combining the CDR3 with reference TRBV28 and TRBJ2-6 gives the whole variable domain DVKVTQSSRYLVKRTGEKVFLECVQDMDHENMFWYRQDPGLGLRLIYFSYDVKMKEKGDIPEGYSVSREKKERFSLILESASTNQTSMYLCASSYDRGWANVLTFGAGSRLTVL.

This chain connects TRBV2 to TRBJ2-2; D is unresolved. CDR1 SNHLY and CDR2 FYNNEI come from the germline V gene. The CDR3 is made up of 15 amino acids. V was clipped by 4 bases and J by 0 bases, with 9 bases between them. Written as DNA, the CDR3 is TGTGCCAGCAGTGTCAGACGAACGAACACCGGGGAGCTGTTTTTT. It is translated as CASSVRRTNTGELFF.

This clone was picked up many times. The chain combines TRBV28 with TRBJ1-2, with D unresolved. The ends were cut back, 4 bases at V and 8 bases at J, with 8 bases in the middle. This CDR3 spans 11 amino acids. Germline lookup yields CDR1 MDHEN and CDR2 SYDVKM. For the CDR3, the DNA is TGTGCCAGCAGTTACGCGGAGGGCTACACCTTC. Translation gives CASSYAEGYTF.

The chain uses TRBV7-8 and TRBJ2-1; TRBD2 matches 16 bases. Looked up from germline, CDR1 is SGHVS and CDR2 is FQNEAQ. Losses at the gene ends were 0 bases for V and 4 bases for J; bases not matched to a gene: 3. The CDR3 totals 18 residues. The CDR3 DNA follows: TGTGCCAGCAGCTTAGCGGGGACTAGCGGGAGGGGGTACAATGAGCAGTTCTTC. As protein: CASSLAGTSGRGYNEQFF.

V gene TRBV2 combines with J gene TRBJ1-2; 8 positions match TRBD1. The CDR3 has 15 amino acids. With 6 bases clipped from V and 2 bases from J, the junction kept 8 bases outside the gene matches. Germline lookup yields CDR1 SNHLY and CDR2 FYNNEI. The CDR3 region has the DNA TGTGCCAGCAGCGAGGGACAGGCTTACAACTATGGCTACACCTTC. It is translated as CASSEGQAYNYGYTF.